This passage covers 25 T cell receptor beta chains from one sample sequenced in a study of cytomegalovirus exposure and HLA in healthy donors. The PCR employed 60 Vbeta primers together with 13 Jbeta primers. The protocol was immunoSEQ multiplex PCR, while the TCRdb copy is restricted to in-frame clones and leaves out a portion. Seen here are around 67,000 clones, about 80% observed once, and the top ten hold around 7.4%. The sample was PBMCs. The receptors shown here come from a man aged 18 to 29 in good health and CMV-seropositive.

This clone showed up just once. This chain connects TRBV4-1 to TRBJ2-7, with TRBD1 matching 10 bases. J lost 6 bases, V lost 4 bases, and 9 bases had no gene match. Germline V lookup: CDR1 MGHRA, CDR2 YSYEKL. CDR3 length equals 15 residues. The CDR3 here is CASSRPGTGVGEQYF. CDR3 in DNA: TGCGCCAGCAGCCGACCAGGGACAGGGGTAGGCGAGCAGTACTTC.

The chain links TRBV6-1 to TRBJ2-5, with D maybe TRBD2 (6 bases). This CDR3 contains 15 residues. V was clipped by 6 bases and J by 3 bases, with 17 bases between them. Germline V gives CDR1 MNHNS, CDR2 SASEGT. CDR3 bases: TGTGCCAGCAGGGGAGGTTTGGGTCTCGAAGAGACCCAGTACTTC. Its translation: CASRGGLGLEETQYF.

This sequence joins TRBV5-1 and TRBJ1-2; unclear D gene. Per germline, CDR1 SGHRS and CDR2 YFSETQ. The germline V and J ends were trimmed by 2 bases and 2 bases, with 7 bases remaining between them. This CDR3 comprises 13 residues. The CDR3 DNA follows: TGCGCCAGCAGCTTAACAAACAACTATGGCTACACCTTC. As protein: CASSLTNNYGYTF.

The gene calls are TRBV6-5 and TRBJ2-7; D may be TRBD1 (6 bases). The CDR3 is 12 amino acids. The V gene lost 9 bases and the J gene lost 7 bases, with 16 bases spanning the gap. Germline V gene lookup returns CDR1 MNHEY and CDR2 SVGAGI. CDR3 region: CASSTGMGEQYF. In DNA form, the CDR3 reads TGTGCCAGTAGTACAGGGATGGGGGAGCAGTACTTC.

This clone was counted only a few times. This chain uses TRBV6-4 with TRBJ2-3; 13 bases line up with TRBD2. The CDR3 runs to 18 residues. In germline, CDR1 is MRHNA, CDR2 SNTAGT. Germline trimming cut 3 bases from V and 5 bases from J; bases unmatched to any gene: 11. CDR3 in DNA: TGTGCCAGCAGTGAGGTCCCACTAGCGGGGGGGCCGGGAGATACGCAGTATTTT. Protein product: CASSEVPLAGGPGDTQYF.

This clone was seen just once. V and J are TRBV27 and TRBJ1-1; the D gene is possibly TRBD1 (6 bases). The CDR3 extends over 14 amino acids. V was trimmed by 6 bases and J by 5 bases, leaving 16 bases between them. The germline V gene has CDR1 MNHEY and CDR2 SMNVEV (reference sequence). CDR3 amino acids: CASSLQTGGTEAFF. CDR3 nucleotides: TGTGCCAGCAGCCTACAGACAGGTGGAACTGAAGCTTTCTTT.

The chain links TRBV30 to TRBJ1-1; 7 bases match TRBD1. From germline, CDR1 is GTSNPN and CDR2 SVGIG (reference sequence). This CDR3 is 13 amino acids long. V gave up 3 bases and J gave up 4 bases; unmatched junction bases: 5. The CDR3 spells CAWSLGQATEAFF. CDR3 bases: TGTGCCTGGAGCCTAGGACAGGCCACTGAAGCTTTCTTT.

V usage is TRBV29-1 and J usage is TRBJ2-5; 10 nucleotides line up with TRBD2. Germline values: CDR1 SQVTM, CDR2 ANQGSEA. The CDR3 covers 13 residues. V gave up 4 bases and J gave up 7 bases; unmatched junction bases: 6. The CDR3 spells CSVGVAGGGTQYF. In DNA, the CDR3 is TGCAGCGTTGGAGTAGCGGGAGGTGGGACCCAGTACTTC.

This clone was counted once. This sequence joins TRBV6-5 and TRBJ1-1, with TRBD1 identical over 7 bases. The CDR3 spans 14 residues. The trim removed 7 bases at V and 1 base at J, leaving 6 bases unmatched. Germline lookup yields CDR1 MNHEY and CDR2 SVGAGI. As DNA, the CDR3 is TGTGCCAGCACCACCGAGGGGGCGAACACTGAAGCTTTCTTT. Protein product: CASTTEGANTEAFF.

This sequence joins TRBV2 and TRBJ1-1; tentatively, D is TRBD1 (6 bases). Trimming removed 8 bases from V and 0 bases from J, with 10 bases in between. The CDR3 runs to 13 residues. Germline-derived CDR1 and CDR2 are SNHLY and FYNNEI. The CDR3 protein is CASRTDLNTEAFF. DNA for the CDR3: TGTGCCAGCCGGACAGACCTGAACACTGAAGCTTTCTTT. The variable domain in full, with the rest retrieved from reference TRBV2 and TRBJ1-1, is EPEVTQTPSHQVTQMGQEVILRCVPISNHLYFYWYRQILGQKVEFLVSFYNNEISEKSEIFDDQFSVERPDGSNFTLKIRSTKLEDSAMYFCASRTDLNTEAFFGQGTRLTVV.

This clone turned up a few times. CDR3 amino acids: CASSLGTNTEAFF. In DNA form, the CDR3 reads TGTGCCAGCAGCTTGGGAACTAACACTGAAGCTTTCTTT. The rearrangement uses TRBV5-4 and TRBJ1-1; D call uncertain. Deletions cut 0 bases from V and 2 bases from J, with 5 bases between. This CDR3 contains 13 residues. Germline values: CDR1 SGHNT, CDR2 YYREEE (reference sequence).

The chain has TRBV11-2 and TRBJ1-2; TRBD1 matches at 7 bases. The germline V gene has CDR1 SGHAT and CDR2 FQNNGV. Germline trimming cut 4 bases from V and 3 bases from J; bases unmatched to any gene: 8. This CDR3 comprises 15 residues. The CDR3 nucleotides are TGTGCCAGCAGCTCCCCCCCAGGGGGAGACTATGGCTACACCTTC. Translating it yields CASSSPPGGDYGYTF. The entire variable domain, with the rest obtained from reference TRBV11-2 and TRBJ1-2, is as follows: EAGVAQSPRYKIIEKRQSVAFWCNPISGHATLYWYQQILGQGPKLLIQFQNNGVVDDSQLPKDRFSAERLKGVDSTLKIQPAKLEDSAVYLCASSSPPGGDYGYTFGSGTRLTVV.

For the CDR3, the DNA is TGTGCCATCAGTGAAGGGGACAGCAATGAAAAACTGTTTTTT. Its translation: CAISEGDSNEKLFF. V usage is TRBV10-3 and J usage is TRBJ1-4, with 7 bases lining up with TRBD1. CDR1 is ENHRY and CDR2 is SYGVKD in the germline V gene. The CDR3 is made up of 14 amino acids. V lost 3 bases, J lost 5 bases, and 3 bases stayed unmatched.

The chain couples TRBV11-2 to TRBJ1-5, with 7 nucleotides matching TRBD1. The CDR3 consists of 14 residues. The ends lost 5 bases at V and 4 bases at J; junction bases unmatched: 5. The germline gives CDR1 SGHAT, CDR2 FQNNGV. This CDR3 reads CASSEGTANQPQHF. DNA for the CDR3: TGTGCCAGCAGCGAAGGGACAGCAAATCAGCCCCAGCATTTT. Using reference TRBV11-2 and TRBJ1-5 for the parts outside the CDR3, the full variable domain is EAGVAQSPRYKIIEKRQSVAFWCNPISGHATLYWYQQILGQGPKLLIQFQNNGVVDDSQLPKDRFSAERLKGVDSTLKIQPAKLEDSAVYLCASSEGTANQPQHFGDGTRLSIL.

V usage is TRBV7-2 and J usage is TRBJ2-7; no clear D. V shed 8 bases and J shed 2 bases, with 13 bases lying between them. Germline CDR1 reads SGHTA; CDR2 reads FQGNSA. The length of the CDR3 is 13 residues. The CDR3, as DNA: TGTGCCAGCTCCCCTGACTGGACCTACGAGCAGTACTTC. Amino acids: CASSPDWTYEQYF.

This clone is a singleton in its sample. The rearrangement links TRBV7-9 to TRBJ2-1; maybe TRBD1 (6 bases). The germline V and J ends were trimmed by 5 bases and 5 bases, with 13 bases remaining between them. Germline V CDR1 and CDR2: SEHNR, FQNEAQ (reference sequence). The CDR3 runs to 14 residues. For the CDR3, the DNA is TGTGCCAGCAGCCCCCCGGGACAAAACAATGAGCAGTTCTTC. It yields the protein CASSPPGQNNEQFF.

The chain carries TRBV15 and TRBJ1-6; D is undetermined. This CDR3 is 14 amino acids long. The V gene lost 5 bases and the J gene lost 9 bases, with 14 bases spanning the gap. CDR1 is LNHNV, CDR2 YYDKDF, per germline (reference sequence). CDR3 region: CATSWPGFSSPLHF. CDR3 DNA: TGTGCCACCAGCTGGCCGGGGTTTTCTTCACCCCTCCACTTT.

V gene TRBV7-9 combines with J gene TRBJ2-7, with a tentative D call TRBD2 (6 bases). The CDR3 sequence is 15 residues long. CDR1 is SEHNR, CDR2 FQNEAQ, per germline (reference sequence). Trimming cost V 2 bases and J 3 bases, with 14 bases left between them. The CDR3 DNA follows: TGTGCCAGCAGCTTAATGGAGGGCGTTGGCTACGAGCAGTACTTC. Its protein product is CASSLMEGVGYEQYF.

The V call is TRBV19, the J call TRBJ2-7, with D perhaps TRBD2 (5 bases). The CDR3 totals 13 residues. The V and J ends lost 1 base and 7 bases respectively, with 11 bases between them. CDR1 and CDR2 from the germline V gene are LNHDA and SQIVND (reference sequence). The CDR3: CASSIGIGGEQYF. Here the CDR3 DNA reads TGTGCCAGTAGTATAGGGATTGGAGGAGAGCAGTACTTC.

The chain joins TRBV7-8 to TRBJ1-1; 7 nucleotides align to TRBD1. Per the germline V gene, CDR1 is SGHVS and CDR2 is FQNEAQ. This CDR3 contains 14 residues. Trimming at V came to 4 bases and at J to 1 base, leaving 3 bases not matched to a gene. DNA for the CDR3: TGTGCCAGCAGCTGGGACAGATGGAACACTGAAGCTTTCTTT. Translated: CASSWDRWNTEAFF.

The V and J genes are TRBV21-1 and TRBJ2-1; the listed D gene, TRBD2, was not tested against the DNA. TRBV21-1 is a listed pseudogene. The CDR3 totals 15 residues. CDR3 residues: CASSIGGTLDNEQFF. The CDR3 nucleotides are TGTGCCAGCAGCATCGGGGGGACTCTTGACAATGAGCAGTTCTTC.

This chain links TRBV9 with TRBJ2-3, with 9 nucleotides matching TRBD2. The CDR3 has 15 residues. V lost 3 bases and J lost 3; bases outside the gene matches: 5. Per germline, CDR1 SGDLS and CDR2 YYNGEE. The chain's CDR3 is CASSDPSGVTDTQYF. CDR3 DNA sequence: TGTGCCAGCAGCGACCCTAGCGGGGTGACAGATACGCAGTATTTT.

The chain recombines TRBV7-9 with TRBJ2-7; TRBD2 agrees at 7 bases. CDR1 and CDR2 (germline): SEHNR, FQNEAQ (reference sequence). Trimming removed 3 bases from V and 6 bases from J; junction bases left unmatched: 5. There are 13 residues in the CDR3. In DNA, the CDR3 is TGTGCCAGCAGCTTTACTAGCGTGTCCGAGCAGTACTTC. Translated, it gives CASSFTSVSEQYF.

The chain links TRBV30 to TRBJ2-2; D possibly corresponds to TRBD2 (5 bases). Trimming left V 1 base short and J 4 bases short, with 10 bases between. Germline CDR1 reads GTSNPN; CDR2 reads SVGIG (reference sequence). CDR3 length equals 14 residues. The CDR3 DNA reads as TGTGCCTGGAGTGCCTTAGGGAGCACCGGGGAGCTGTTTTTT. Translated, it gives CAWSALGSTGELFF.

The CDR3 loop reads CASSLGTASSSYNSPLHF. The CDR3 nucleotides are TGCGCCAGCAGCTTGGGGACAGCTTCGAGCTCCTATAATTCACCCCTCCACTTT. The chain recombines TRBV5-1 with TRBJ1-6, with D possibly matching TRBD1 (6 bases). V was cut by 0 bases and J by 0 bases, with 13 bases left in between. The CDR3 loop spans 18 amino acids. Germline V gene lookup returns CDR1 SGHRS and CDR2 YFSETQ.